This T cell receptor beta chain was sequenced during a study of blood T cell repertoires in COVID-19. On the study more broadly: COVID-19 samples from acute and convalescent phases originated in the United States, Italy and Spain.

Some clones are missing from TCRdb's copy, which holds only in-frame ones; the method was immunoSEQ multiplex PCR. The sample carries around 100,000 clones, over 75% recorded once. The V end lost 3 bases, the J end lost 0 bases, and 19 bases lay between the germline ends. This CDR3 is 17 amino acids long. In germline, CDR1 is GTSNPN, CDR2 SVGIG (reference sequence). The sequenced sample consisted of peripheral blood. V and J are TRBV30 and TRBJ2-3; a weak D match, TRBD1 (6 bases). The clonotype comes from a man aged 45-65 years with acute or convalescent COVID-19. This chain's CDR3 is CAWSRGNVLTSTDTQYF. The CDR3 nucleotides are TGTGCCTGGAGCAGGGGAAACGTCCTGACTAGCACAGATACGCAGTATTTT.